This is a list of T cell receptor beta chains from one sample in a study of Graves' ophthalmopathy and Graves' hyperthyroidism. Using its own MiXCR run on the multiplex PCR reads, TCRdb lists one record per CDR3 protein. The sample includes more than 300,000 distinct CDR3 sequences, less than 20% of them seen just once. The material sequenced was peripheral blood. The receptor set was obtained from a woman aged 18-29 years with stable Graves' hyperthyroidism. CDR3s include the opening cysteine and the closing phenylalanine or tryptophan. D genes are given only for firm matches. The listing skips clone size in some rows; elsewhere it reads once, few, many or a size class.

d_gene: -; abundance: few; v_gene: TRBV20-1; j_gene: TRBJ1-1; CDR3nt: TGCAGTGCTAGAGGCGTTCCGGGACGGATTGAAGCTTTCTTT; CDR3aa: CSARGVPGRIEAFF
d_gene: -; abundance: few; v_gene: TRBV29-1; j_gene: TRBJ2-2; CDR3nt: TGCAGCGTTGTACCAGACAGCTTGAACACCGGGGAGCTGTTTTTT; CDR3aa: CSVVPDSLNTGELFF
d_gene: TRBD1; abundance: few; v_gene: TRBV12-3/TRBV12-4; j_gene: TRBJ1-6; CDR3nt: TGTGCCAGCAGCTTGACAGGGGATAATTCACACCTCCACTTT; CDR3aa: CASSLTGDNSHLHF
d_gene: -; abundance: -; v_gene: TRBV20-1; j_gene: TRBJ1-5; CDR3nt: TGCAGTGCCGGAGAGGGGGGAGTCGGAAAGCCCCAGCATTTT; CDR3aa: CSAGEGGVGKPQHF
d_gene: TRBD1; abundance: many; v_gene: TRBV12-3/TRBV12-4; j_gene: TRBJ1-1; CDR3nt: TGTGCCAGCAGTTTAAGGGGGCTCGCTGAAGCTTTCTTT; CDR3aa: CASSLRGLAEAFF
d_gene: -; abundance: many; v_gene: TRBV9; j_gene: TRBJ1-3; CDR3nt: TGTGCCAGCAGCGTAGAACATACTGGAAACACCATATATTTT; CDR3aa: CASSVEHTGNTIYF
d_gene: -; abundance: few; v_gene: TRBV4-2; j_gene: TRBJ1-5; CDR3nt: TGTGCCAGCAGCCTTTATCCAGGGAATAGCAATCAGCCCCAGCATTTT; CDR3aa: CASSLYPGNSNQPQHF
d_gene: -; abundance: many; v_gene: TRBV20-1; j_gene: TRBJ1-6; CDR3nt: TGCAGTGCTAGAGGGACCCGAGGACTTGGTTCACCCCTCCACTTT; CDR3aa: CSARGTRGLGSPLHF
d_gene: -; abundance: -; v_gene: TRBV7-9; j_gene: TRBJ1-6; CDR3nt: TGTGCCAGCAGCTTAGGGTTCGGGGTCCTTAATTCACCCCTCCACTTT; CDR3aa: CASSLGFGVLNSPLHF
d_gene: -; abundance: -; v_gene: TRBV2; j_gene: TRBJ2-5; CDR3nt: TGTGCCAGCAGTGATAACTGGGCTAGAGAGACCCAGTACTTC; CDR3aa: CASSDNWARETQYF
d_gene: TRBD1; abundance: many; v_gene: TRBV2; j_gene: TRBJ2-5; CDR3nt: TGTGCCAGCAGGGGACAGGGGGAGACCCAGTACTTC; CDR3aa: CASRGQGETQYF
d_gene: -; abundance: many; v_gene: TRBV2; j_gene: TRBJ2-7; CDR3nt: TGTGCCAGCAGCCCCGCAGGGGGGCGTACGGGTTACGAGCAGTACTTC; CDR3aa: CASSPAGGRTGYEQYF
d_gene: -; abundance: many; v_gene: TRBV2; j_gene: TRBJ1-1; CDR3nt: TGTGTCTGGGGTTTGAACACTGAAGCTTTCTTT; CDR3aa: CVWGLNTEAFF
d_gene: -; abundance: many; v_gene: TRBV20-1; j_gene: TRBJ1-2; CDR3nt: TGCAGTGCTAGAGATACGGGGGGCGCGGATGGCTACACCTTC; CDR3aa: CSARDTGGADGYTF
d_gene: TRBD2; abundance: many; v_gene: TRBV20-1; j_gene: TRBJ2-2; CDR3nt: TGCAGTGCTAGAAAACCTAGCGGGCGGAACACCGGGGAGCTGTTTTTT; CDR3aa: CSARKPSGRNTGELFF
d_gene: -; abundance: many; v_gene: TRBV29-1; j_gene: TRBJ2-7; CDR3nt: TGCAGCGTTGAAGATTCCGACGTTTACTACGAGCAGTACTTC; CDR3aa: CSVEDSDVYYEQYF
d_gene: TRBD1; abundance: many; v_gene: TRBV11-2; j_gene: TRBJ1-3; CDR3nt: TGTGCCAGCAGCAAAGCCGGGACAGGGGCTGGAAACACCATATATTTT; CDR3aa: CASSKAGTGAGNTIYF
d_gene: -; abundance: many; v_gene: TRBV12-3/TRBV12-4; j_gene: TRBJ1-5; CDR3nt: TGTGCCAGCAGTCCCAATCTTCTTCGCAATCAGCCCCAGCATTTT; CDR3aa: CASSPNLLRNQPQHF
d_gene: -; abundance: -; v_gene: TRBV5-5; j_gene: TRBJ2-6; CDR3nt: TGTGCCAGCAGCTTGGAGGCTTTCTCTGGGGCCAACGTCCTGACTTTC; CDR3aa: CASSLEAFSGANVLTF
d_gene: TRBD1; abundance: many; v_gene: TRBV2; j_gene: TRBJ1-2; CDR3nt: TGTGCCAGCAGTGCTTCCGGGACAGGGTTAAACTATGGCTACACCTTC; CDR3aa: CASSASGTGLNYGYTF
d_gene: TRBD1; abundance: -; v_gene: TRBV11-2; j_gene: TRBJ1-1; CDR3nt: TGCGCCAGCAGCTTGAGAGGGACAGGGTGGCCTGATGCTTTCTTT; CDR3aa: CASSLRGTGWPDAFF
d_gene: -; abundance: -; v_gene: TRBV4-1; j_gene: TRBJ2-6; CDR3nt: TGCGCCAGCAGCCAAGCCTCGAAAACTGGGACCAACGTCCTGACTTTC; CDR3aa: CASSQASKTGTNVLTF
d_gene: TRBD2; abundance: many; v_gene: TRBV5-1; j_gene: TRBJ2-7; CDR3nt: TGCGCCAGCACCCCCGGTCTCCTAGCGGGCGGATCCTACGAGCAGTACTTC; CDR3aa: CASTPGLLAGGSYEQYF
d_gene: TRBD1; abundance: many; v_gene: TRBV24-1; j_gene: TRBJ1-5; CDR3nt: TGTGCCACCAGTGACGCGGGACAGGGGGACAATCAGCCCCAGCATTTT; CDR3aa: CATSDAGQGDNQPQHF
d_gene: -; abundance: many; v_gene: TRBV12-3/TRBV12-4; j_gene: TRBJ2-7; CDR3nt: TGTGCCAGCAGTTTGGGGGGGGGGCCCTACGAGCAGTACTTC; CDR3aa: CASSLGGGPYEQYF
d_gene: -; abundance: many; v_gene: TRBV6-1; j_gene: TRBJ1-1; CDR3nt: TGTGCCAGCACCGACAATACTGAAGCTTTCTTT; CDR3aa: CASTDNTEAFF
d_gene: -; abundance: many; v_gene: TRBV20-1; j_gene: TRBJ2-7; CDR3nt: TGCAGTGGACAAAAAACGGGCGAGCAGTACTTC; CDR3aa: CSGQKTGEQYF
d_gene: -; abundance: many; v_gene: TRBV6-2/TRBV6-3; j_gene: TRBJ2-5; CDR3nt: TGTGCCAGCAGCCAGGCCAGGACCCAGTACTTC; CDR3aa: CASSQARTQYF
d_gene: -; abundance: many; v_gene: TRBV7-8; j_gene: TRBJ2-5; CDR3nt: TGTGCCAGCAGCCGCGGTTGGGAGTACCAAGAGACCCAGTACTTC; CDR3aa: CASSRGWEYQETQYF
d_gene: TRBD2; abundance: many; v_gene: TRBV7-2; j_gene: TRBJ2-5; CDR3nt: TGTGCCAGCAGCTCCCTCGGGAGGGCCCCACAAGAGACCCAGTACTTC; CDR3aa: CASSSLGRAPQETQYF
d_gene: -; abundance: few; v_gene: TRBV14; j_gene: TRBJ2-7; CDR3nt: TGTGCCAGCAGCCAAACCTACTACGAGCAGTACTTC; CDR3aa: CASSQTYYEQYF
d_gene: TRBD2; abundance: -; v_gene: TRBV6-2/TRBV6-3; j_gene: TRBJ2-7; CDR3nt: TGTGCCAGCAGTTACGGACGGGAGGGCTACGAGCAGTACTTC; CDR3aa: CASSYGREGYEQYF
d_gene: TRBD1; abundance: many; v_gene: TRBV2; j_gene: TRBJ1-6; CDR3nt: TGTGCCGTTCGACAGGGCTATAATTCACCCCTCCACTTT; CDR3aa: CAVRQGYNSPLHF
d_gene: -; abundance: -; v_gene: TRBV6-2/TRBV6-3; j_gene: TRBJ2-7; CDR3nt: TGTGCCAGCAGGAGTGTCGGGGAGCAGTACTTC; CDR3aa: CASRSVGEQYF
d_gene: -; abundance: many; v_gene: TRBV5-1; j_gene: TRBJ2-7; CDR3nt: TGCGCCAGCAGCTTGATTCTTGGTGGCACCAACTACGAGCAGTACTTC; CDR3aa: CASSLILGGTNYEQYF
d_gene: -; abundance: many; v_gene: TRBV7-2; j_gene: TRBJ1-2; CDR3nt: TGTGCCAGCAGCCCGGACAGCTCAGCCTATGGCTACACCTTC; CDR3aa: CASSPDSSAYGYTF
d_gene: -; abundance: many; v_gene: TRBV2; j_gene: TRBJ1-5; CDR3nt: TGTGCCAGCAAAGTTGGGGGGCTGCAGCCCCAGCATTTT; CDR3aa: CASKVGGLQPQHF